The clone carrying this T cell receptor beta chain was counted only a few times. The antigen is unknown. These data originate in a study of radiotherapy plus CTLA-4 blockade in lung cancer. Profiled with immunoSEQ multiplex PCR; TCRdb holds only in-frame clones, not every one. The sample contains approximately 14,000 clones, around 72% of which appear only once. Germline V lookup: CDR1 SNHLY, CDR2 FYNNEI. V shed 6 bases and J 4 bases; nucleotides not matched to a gene: 10. The CDR3 spans 16 residues. Overall study results and limits: The study found tumor-derived TCR clones expanded in blood after radiotherapy plus ipilimumab.

The origin of this receptor is a human donor with non-small cell lung cancer whose response to radiotherapy plus ipilimumab could not be evaluated. Sequences were derived from peripheral blood, sampled from a patient treated with radiotherapy plus ipilimumab. The gene calls are TRBV2 and TRBJ2-5; 11 nucleotides line up with TRBD2. In DNA form, the CDR3 reads TGTGCCAGCAGCCGAGACAGTAGCGGGGGGGTAGAGACCCAGTACTTC. It translates to CASSRDSSGGVETQYF.